This T cell receptor beta chain was sequenced during a study of blood T cell repertoires in COVID-19. Generated by immunoSEQ multiplex PCR, the TCRdb table keeps only in-frame clones and is missing some. The data show over 300,000 clones, 65% to 85% seen once. The length of the CDR3 is 16 residues. The germline V gene encodes CDR1 GTSNPN and CDR2 SVGIG (reference sequence). J gave up 2 bases and V 0 bases, and 7 bases lay outside the gene matches. The material sequenced was peripheral blood. The receptor's source is a woman aged 45-60 years with acute or convalescent COVID-19. The chain employs TRBV30 and TRBJ2-1, with 7 bases fitting TRBD2. The CDR3: CAWSVRGGSTYNEQFF. The CDR3 region has the DNA TGTGCCTGGAGTGTACGGGGCGGGAGTACCTACAATGAGCAGTTCTTC.